This T cell receptor (beta chain) is from a study of cytomegalovirus exposure and HLA in healthy donors. This clone is a singleton in its sample. Looked up from germline, CDR1 is SGHRS and CDR2 is YFSETQ. Trimming at V came to 1 base and at J to 4 bases, leaving 4 bases not matched to a gene. The CDR3 is 16 residues long. PCR amplification relied on 60 Vbeta primers (plus 13 Jbeta primers). Some clones are missing from TCRdb's copy, which holds only in-frame ones; the method was immunoSEQ multiplex PCR. This table holds roughly 160,000 clones, approximately 80% found once. Participants comprised healthy donors of bone marrow.

The sequencing input was PBMCs. The gene calls are TRBV5-1 and TRBJ2-3, with 12 bases matching TRBD2. The origin of this receptor is a man in his thirties or forties in good health and CMV-seronegative. CDR3 coding DNA: TGCGCCAGCAGCTTGATGACTAGCGGGAGTTCAGATACGCAGTATTTT. Translated: CASSLMTSGSSDTQYF. Supplemented by reference TRBV5-1 and TRBJ2-3, the full variable domain reads KAGVTQTPRYLIKTRGQQVTLSCSPISGHRSVSWYQQTPGQGLQFLFEYFSETQRNKGNFPGRFSGRQFSNSRSEMNVSTLELGDSALYLCASSLMTSGSSDTQYFGPGTRLTVL.